This is a list of T cell receptor beta chains from one sample in a study of beta chain features in type 1 diabetes. Data came from immunoSEQ multiplex PCR; TCRdb stores just in-frame clones and leaves some out. The sample lists under 300,000 clones; approximately 10% were seen once. The sequenced sample was naive CD4+ T cells from blood. The origin of the receptors is a man aged 25-45 years with type 1 diabetes. Both conserved end residues are part of each CDR3. The order of the fields is CDR3 protein, CDR3 DNA, clone size, D gene, J gene, V gene. The D gene is left open where the match is weak. A row's size may be missing; if present it is once, few, many or a size class.

CASSLQGATQPQHF,TGTGCCAGCAGTTTACAGGGGGCTACTCAGCCCCAGCATTTT,NA,TRBD1,TRBJ1-5,TRBV27
CASADRAADTQYF,TGTGCCAGTGCCGACAGGGCGGCAGATACGCAGTATTTT,few,TRBD1,TRBJ2-3,TRBV19
CASSLPGGGSYEQYF,TGTGCCAGCAGTTTACCAGGGGGCGGATCCTACGAGCAGTACTTC,once,TRBD1,TRBJ2-7,TRBV28
CASSVAGTNYGYTF,TGTGCCAGCAGCGTGGCAGGAACGAACTATGGCTACACCTTC,NA,NA,TRBJ1-2,TRBV9
CASSVAQGDEQYF,TGTGCCAGCAGCGTAGCCCAGGGGGACGAGCAGTACTTC,NA,TRBD1,TRBJ2-7,TRBV9
CASTYLGTEEKLFF,TGTGCCAGCACTTATCTAGGGACTGAAGAAAAACTGTTTTTT,NA,NA,TRBJ1-4,TRBV28
CASSSSRGNQPQHF,TGTGCCAGCAGTTCTTCCAGGGGGAATCAGCCCCAGCATTTT,few,TRBD1,TRBJ1-5,TRBV2
CATSVGAAYEQYF,TGTGCCACCTCGGTGGGGGCTGCCTACGAGCAGTACTTC,few,NA,TRBJ2-7,TRBV10-3
CASSPGLLNTGELFF,TGTGCCAGCTCACCGGGACTACTGAACACCGGGGAGCTGTTTTTT,NA,TRBD2,TRBJ2-2,TRBV18
CASSTDRGNTDTQYF,TGCGCCAGCAGCACAGACAGGGGCAACACAGATACGCAGTATTTT,NA,TRBD1,TRBJ2-3,TRBV5-1
CASTFGGISTDTQYF,TGTGCCAGCACCTTCGGGGGGATAAGCACAGATACGCAGTATTTT,few,TRBD2,TRBJ2-3,TRBV5-6
CATSRDLGGEAFF,TGTGCCACCAGCAGAGATCTGGGGGGGGAAGCTTTCTTT,few,NA,TRBJ1-1,TRBV15
CASNRDRRTGELFF,TGTGCCAGCAACAGGGACAGGAGGACCGGGGAGCTGTTTTTT,few,TRBD1,TRBJ2-2,TRBV9
CASSPLWSSDEQYF,TGTGCCAGCAGCCCGCTCTGGAGTAGTGACGAGCAGTACTTC,few,NA,TRBJ2-7,TRBV7-9
CSVPGTSNEKLFF,TGCAGCGTCCCCGGGACATCTAATGAAAAACTGTTTTTT,NA,NA,TRBJ1-4,TRBV29-1
CASSLEQGNQPQHF,TGTGCCAGCAGCTTAGAACAGGGCAATCAGCCCCAGCATTTT,few,NA,TRBJ1-5,TRBV7-2
CASSEARVGAFF,TGTGCCAGCAGTGAGGCCAGGGTTGGGGCTTTCTTT,few,NA,TRBJ1-1,TRBV28
CASSPRTGEDNEQFF,TGTGCCAGCAGCCCCAGGACTGGCGAAGACAATGAGCAGTTCTTC,NA,NA,TRBJ2-1,TRBV9
CASTLDYKQFF,TGTGCCAGCACCTTGGACTATAAGCAGTTCTTC,few,NA,TRBJ2-1,TRBV7-2
CASSLTGYGYNEQFF,TGTGCCAGCAGCCTGACAGGGTATGGCTACAATGAGCAGTTCTTC,few,TRBD1,TRBJ2-1,TRBV7-2
CASGEGLNTEAFF,TGCGCCAGCGGGGAGGGTTTGAACACTGAAGCTTTCTTT,NA,NA,TRBJ1-1,TRBV5-1
CASSVGQGVTEAFF,TGTGCCAGCAGCGTGGGACAGGGAGTCACTGAAGCTTTCTTT,NA,TRBD1,TRBJ1-1,TRBV7-8
CASRHRGTEQFF,TGTGCCAGCCGTCACAGGGGAACTGAGCAGTTCTTC,few,TRBD1,TRBJ2-1,TRBV19
CASSYSTGQGNQPQHF,TGTGCCAGCAGTTACTCGACAGGGCAAGGCAATCAGCCCCAGCATTTT,NA,TRBD1,TRBJ1-5,TRBV6-6
CASSGTGFEQYF,TGTGCCAGTAGCGGGACAGGGTTCGAGCAGTACTTC,few,TRBD1,TRBJ2-7,TRBV19
CASSITGTPPEGGYTF,TGTGCCAGTAGTATAACCGGGACTCCCCCGGAGGGCGGCTACACCTTC,few,NA,TRBJ1-2,TRBV19
CASSLSSGETQYF,TGTGCCAGCAGCTTATCGAGCGGAGAGACCCAGTACTTC,few,NA,TRBJ2-5,TRBV7-2
CASSRGGKAPLHF,TGTGCCAGCAGCCGTGGCGGAAAGGCACCCCTCCACTTT,few,NA,TRBJ1-6,TRBV9
CASSVQGNTEAFF,TGTGCCAGCAGCGTACAGGGGAACACTGAAGCTTTCTTT,few,NA,TRBJ1-1,TRBV2
CASSPTGGAMDEQYF,TGCGCCAGCAGCCCCACTGGGGGGGCGATGGACGAGCAGTACTTC,NA,NA,TRBJ2-7,TRBV5-1
CSALEADTQYF,TGCAGTGCGTTGGAGGCAGATACGCAGTATTTT,NA,NA,TRBJ2-3,TRBV20-1
CASSLEGLAMNTEAFF,TGCGCCAGCAGCTTGGAGGGGCTTGCCATGAACACTGAAGCTTTCTTT,few,NA,TRBJ1-1,TRBV5-1
CASSSLKAGPNSPLHF,TGTGCCAGCAGTTCCCTAAAGGCGGGACCTAATTCACCCCTCCACTTT,few,NA,TRBJ1-6,TRBV27
CASSLEGLAAETQYF,TGTGCCAGCAGCTTAGAGGGACTAGCAGCAGAGACCCAGTACTTC,NA,TRBD2,TRBJ2-5,TRBV7-2
CASTAGPYQPQHF,TGTGCCAGCACGGCGGGCCCCTATCAGCCCCAGCATTTT,NA,NA,TRBJ1-5,TRBV7-9
CASSLVHRGGSYEQYF,TGCGCCAGCAGCTTGGTACACAGGGGAGGTTCCTACGAGCAGTACTTC,NA,NA,TRBJ2-7,TRBV5-1
CASSFSRLGANVLTF,TGTGCCAGCAGTTTCAGCAGGCTTGGGGCCAACGTCCTGACTTTC,NA,NA,TRBJ2-6,TRBV27
CASSPRQGPYEQYF,TGTGCCAGCAGCCCCCGACAGGGACCCTACGAGCAGTACTTC,few,TRBD1,TRBJ2-7,TRBV7-2
CASRTGEVGYTF,TGTGCCAGTAGGACAGGGGAAGTAGGCTACACCTTC,NA,TRBD1,TRBJ1-2,TRBV19
CSVDSSGGMNTEAFF,TGCAGCGTTGATTCAAGTGGGGGGATGAACACTGAAGCTTTCTTT,NA,NA,TRBJ1-1,TRBV29-1
CASSQLLLAVRGQYF,TGCGCCAGCAGCCAACTTCTACTAGCGGTTCGCGGGCAGTATTTT,NA,TRBD2,TRBJ2-3,TRBV4-1
CASRSPAGTHNYGYTF,TGTGCCAGCAGATCCCCTGCGGGCACACACAACTATGGCTACACCTTC,few,NA,TRBJ1-2,TRBV11-2
CASSLLAEEQFF,TGTGCCAGCAGCCTACTAGCGGAGGAGCAGTTCTTC,few,TRBD2,TRBJ2-1,TRBV2
CASSFPGSGGYTF,TGTGCCAGCAGCTTTCCGGGATCTGGTGGCTACACCTTC,NA,NA,TRBJ1-2,TRBV7-2
CASSIISGGGNQPQHF,TGTGCCAGTAGTATAATTTCAGGGGGCGGCAATCAGCCCCAGCATTTT,NA,TRBD1,TRBJ1-5,TRBV19
CASSQGIDVLVNIQYF,TGTGCCAGCAGCCAAGGGATCGACGTCCTAGTTAACATTCAGTACTTC,few,NA,TRBJ2-4,TRBV4-2
CASSLTGGTYNEQFF,TGTGCCAGCAGCCTAACGGGGGGCACCTACAATGAGCAGTTCTTC,NA,NA,TRBJ2-1,TRBV7-9
CASSIRGGGYTF,TGTGCCAGTAGTATTAGAGGGGGCGGCTACACCTTC,few,TRBD1,TRBJ1-2,TRBV19
CASSVVGASATDTQYF,TGTGCCAGCAGCGTAGTGGGAGCGTCAGCGACAGATACGCAGTATTTT,NA,NA,TRBJ2-3,TRBV9
CASSLNRASSGNTIYF,TGTGCCAGCAGCTTAAACAGGGCGAGTTCTGGAAACACCATATATTTT,few,NA,TRBJ1-3,TRBV7-3
CASSLWTATNEKLFF,TGTGCCAGCAGCTTATGGACTGCAACTAATGAAAAACTGTTTTTT,NA,NA,TRBJ1-4,TRBV11-2
CASSSPLRGEQFF,TGTGCCAGCAGCTCTCCTTTGAGGGGGGAGCAGTTCTTC,NA,NA,TRBJ2-1,TRBV5-4
CASSLDRGSYNEQFF,TGTGCCAGCAGCTTAGACAGGGGGTCCTACAATGAGCAGTTCTTC,few,TRBD1,TRBJ2-1,TRBV7-2
CASSYRAGLYEQYF,TGTGCCAGCAGTTATAGGGCAGGGCTCTACGAGCAGTACTTC,few,NA,TRBJ2-7,TRBV6-5